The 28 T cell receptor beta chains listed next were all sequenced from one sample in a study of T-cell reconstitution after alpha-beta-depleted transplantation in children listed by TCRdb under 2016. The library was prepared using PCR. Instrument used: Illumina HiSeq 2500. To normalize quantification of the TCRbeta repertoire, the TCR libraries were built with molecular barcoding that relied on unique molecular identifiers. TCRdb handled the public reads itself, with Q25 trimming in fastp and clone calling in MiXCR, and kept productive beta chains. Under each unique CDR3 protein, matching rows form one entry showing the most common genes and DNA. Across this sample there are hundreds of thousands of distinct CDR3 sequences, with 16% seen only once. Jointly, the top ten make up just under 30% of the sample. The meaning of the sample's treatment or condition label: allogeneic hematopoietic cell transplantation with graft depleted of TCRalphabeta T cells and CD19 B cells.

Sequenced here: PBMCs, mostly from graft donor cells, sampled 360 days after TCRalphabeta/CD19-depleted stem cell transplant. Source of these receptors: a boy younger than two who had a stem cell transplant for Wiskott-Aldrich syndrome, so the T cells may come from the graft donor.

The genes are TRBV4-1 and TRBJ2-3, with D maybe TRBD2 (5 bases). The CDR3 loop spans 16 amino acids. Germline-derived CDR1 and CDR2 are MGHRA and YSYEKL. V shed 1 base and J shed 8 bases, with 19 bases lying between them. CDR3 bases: TGCGCCAGCAGCCAAGTTTCTAGCAACGTCCCTGTTACGCAGTATTTT. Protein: CASSQVSSNVPVTQYF.

The CDR3 reads CAIWPPRALDSPLHF. The DNA for the CDR3 is TGTGCCATCTGGCCCCCTCGGGCTCTGGATTCACCCCTCCACTTT. The chain uses TRBV10-3 and TRBJ1-6; no definite D call. Deletions cut 8 bases from V and 8 bases from J, with 19 bases between. The CDR3 spans 15 residues. Looked up from germline, CDR1 is ENHRY and CDR2 is SYGVKD.

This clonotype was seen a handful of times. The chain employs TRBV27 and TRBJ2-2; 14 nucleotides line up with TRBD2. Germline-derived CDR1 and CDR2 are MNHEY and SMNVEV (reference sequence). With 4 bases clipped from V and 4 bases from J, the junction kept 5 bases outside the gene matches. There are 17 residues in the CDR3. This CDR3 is CASSYLTSGGVTGELFF. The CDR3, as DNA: TGTGCCAGCAGTTACCTGACTAGCGGGGGGGTCACCGGGGAGCTGTTTTTT.

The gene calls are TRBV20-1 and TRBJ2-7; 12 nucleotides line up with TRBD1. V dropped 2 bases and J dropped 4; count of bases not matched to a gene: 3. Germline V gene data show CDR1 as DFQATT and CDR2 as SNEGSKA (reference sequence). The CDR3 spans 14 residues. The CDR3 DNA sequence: TGCAGTGCTAGACAGGGACAGGGGGCATACGAGCAGTACTTC. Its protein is CSARQGQGAYEQYF.

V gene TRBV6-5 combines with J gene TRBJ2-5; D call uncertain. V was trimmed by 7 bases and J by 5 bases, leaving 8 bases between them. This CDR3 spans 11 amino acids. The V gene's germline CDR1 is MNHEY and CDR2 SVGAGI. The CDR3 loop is CASTKYETQYF. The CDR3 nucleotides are TGTGCCAGCACTAAATACGAGACCCAGTACTTC.

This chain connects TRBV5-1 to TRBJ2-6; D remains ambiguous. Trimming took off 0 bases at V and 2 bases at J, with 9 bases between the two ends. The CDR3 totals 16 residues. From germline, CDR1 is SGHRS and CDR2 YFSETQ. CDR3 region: CASSLVGRPGANVLTF. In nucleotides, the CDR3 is TGCGCCAGCAGCTTGGTAGGCAGGCCTGGGGCCAACGTCCTGACTTTC.

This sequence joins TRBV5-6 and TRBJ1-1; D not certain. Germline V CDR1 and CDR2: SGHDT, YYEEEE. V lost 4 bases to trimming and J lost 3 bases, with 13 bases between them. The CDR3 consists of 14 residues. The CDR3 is CASSPDTLDTEAFF. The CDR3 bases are TGTGCCAGCAGCCCCGACACGCTCGACACTGAAGCTTTCTTT.

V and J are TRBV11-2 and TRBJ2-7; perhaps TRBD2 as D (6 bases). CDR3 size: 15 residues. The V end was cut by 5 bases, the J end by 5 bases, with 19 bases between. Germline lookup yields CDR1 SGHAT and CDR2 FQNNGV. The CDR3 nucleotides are TGTGCCAGCAGCACAAGGAGACCGGGAGTGGACGAGCAGTACTTC. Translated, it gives CASSTRRPGVDEQYF.

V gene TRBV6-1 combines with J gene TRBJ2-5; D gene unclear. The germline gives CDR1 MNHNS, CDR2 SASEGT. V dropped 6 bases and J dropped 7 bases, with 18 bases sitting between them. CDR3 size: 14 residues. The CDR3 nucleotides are TGTGCCAGCAGAAGGGCCCGGTCCTATAGGACCCAGTACTTC. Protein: CASRRARSYRTQYF.

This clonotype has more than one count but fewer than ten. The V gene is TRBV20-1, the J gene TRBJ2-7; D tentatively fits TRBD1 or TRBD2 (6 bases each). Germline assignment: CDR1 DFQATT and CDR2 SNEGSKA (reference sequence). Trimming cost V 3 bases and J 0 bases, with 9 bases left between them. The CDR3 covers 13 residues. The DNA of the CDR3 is TGCAGTGCTAGGGGGGGCTACTCCTACGAGCAGTACTTC. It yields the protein CSARGGYSYEQYF.

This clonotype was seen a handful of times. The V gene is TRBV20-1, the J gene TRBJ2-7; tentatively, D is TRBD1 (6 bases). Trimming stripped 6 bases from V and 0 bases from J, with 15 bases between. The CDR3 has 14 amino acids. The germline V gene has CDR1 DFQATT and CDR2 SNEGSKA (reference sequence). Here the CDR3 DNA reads TGCAGTGCGGCAGGGGCTGTAAGCTCCTACGAGCAGTACTTC. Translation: CSAAGAVSSYEQYF.

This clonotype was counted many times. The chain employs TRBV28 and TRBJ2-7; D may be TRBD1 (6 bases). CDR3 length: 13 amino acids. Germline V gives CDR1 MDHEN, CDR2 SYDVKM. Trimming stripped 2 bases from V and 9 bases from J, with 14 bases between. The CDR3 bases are TGTGCCAGCAGTTTAGGGGGCCTCGGCCTGCAGTACTTC. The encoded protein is CASSLGGLGLQYF. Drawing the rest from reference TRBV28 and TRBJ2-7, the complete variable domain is DVKVTQSSRYLVKRTGEKVFLECVQDMDHENMFWYRQDPGLGLRLIYFSYDVKMKEKGDIPEGYSVSREKKERFSLILESASTNQTSMYLCASSLGGLGLQYFGPGTRLTVT.

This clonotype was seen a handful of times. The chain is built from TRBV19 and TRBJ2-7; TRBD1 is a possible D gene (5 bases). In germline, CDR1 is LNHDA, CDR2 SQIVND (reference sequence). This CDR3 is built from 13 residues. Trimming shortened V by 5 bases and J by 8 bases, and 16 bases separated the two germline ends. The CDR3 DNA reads TGTGCCAGTAGTCGAAGACAGAATTACCAGCAGTACTTC. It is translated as CASSRRQNYQQYF.

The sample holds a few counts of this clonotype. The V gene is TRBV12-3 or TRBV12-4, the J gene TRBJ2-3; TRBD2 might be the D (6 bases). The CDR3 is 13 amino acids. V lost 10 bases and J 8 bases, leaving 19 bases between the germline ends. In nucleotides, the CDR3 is TGTGCCACCGCGGGGCGTAGCTTGAGTACGCAGTATTTT. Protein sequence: CATAGRSLSTQYF.

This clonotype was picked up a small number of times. CDR3 amino acids: CASSLEGGQGAYEQYF. DNA of the CDR3: TGTGCCAGCAGCTTAGAGGGGGGACAGGGGGCCTACGAGCAGTACTTC. The chain carries TRBV13 and TRBJ2-7, with TRBD1 matching over 11 bases. Germline V gene lookup returns CDR1 PRHDT and CDR2 FYEKMQ (reference sequence). V shed 1 base, J shed 2 bases, and the junction held 4 bases outside the gene matches. CDR3 length equals 16 residues. Combining the CDR3 with reference TRBV13 and TRBJ2-7 gives the whole variable domain AAGVIQSPRHLIKEKRETATLKCYPIPRHDTVYWYQQGPGQDPQFLISFYEKMQSDKGSIPDRFSAQQFSDYHSELNMSSLELGDSALYFCASSLEGGQGAYEQYFGPGTRLTVT.

The CDR3 region is CAISESATNEKLFF. The CDR3 DNA follows: TGTGCCATCAGTGAGTCGGCTACTAATGAAAAACTGTTTTTT. The chain couples TRBV10-3 to TRBJ1-4, with D unresolved. V lost 0 bases and J 2 bases, leaving 4 bases between the germline ends. The CDR3 is made up of 14 amino acids. Germline lookup yields CDR1 ENHRY and CDR2 SYGVKD.

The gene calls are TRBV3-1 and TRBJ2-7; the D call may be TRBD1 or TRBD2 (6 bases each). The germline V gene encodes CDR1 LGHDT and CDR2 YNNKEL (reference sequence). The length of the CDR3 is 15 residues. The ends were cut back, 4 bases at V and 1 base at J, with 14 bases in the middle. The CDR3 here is CASSRATGTSYEQYF. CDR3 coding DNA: TGTGCCAGCAGCCGAGCAACAGGGACTTCCTACGAGCAGTACTTC.

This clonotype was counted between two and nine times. CDR3 bases: TGTGCCAGCAGCAAGGCGCAGGGGGTATCCGGGGAGCTGTTTTTT. It specifies CASSKAQGVSGELFF. The chain is built from TRBV7-9 and TRBJ2-2; TRBD1 matches 7 bases. Germline V gene sequence: CDR1 SEHNR, CDR2 FQNEAQ (reference sequence). The CDR3 runs to 15 residues. Trimming at V came to 5 bases and at J to 6 bases, leaving 9 bases not matched to a gene.

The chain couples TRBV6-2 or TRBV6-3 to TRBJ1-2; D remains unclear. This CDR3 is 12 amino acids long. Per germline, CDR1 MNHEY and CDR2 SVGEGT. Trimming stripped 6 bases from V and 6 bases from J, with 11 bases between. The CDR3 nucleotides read TGTGCCAGCAGGACGCCCCCGGATGGCTACACCTTC. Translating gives CASRTPPDGYTF.

In DNA, the CDR3 is TGCAGCGTTGAAGAAGGGGGAAGGTCCTACAATGAGCAGTTCTTC. Translating it yields CSVEEGGRSYNEQFF. The chain combines TRBV29-1 with TRBJ2-1; maybe TRBD1 (6 bases). V was shortened by 0 bases and J by 1 base, with 10 bases between the two germline ends. CDR1 and CDR2 (germline): SQVTM, ANQGSEA. The CDR3 is 15 residues long.

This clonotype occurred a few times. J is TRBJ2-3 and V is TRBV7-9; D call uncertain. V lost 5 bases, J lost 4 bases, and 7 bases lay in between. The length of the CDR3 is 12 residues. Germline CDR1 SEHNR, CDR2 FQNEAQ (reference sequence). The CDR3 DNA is TGTGCCAGCAGCCTAAACGCAGATACGCAGTATTTT. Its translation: CASSLNADTQYF.

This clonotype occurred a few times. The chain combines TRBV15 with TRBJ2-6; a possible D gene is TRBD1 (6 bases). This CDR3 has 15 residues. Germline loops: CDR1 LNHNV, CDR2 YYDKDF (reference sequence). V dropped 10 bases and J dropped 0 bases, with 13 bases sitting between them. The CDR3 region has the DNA TGTGCCATAGGGGGTCTTAGCTCTGGGGCCAACGTCCTGACTTTC. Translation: CAIGGLSSGANVLTF.

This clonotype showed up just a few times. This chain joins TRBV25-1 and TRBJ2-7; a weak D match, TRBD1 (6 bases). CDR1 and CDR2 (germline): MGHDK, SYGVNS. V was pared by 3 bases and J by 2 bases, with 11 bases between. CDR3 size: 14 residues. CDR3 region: CASSEPGTTYEQYF. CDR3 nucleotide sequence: TGTGCCAGCAGTGAGCCAGGGACAACCTACGAGCAGTACTTC.

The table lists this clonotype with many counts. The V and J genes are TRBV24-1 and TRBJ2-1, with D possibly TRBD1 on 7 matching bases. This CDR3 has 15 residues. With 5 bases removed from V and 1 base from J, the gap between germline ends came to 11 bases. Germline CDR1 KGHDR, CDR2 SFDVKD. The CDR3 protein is CATSGQGGSYNEQFF. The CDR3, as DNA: TGTGCCACCAGTGGCCAGGGGGGATCCTACAATGAGCAGTTCTTC.

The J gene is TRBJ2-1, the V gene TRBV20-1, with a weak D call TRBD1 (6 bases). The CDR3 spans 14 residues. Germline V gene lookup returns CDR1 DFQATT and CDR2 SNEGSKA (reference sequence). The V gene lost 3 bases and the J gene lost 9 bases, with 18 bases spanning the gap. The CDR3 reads CSASGDKPSGEQFF. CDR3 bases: TGCAGTGCTAGTGGGGACAAGCCATCCGGTGAGCAGTTCTTC.

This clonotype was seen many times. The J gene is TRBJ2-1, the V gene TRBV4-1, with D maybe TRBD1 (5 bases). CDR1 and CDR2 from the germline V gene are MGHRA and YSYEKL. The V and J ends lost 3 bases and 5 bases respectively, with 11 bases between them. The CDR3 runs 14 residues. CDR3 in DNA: TGCGCCAGCAGCCATTATTCAGGGCACAATGAGCAGTTCTTC. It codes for CASSHYSGHNEQFF.

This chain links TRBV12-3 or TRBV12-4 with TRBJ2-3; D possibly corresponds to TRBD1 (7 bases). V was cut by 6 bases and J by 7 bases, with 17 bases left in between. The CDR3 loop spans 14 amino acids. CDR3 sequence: CASRPRQGLNTQYF. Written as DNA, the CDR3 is TGTGCCAGCAGGCCTAGACAGGGACTGAATACGCAGTATTTT.

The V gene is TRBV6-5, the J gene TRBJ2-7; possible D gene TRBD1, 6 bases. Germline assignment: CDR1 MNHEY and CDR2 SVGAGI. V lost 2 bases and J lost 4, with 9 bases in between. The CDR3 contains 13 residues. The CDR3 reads CASSYGGRYEQYF. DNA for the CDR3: TGTGCCAGCAGTTACGGGGGCCGATACGAGCAGTACTTC.